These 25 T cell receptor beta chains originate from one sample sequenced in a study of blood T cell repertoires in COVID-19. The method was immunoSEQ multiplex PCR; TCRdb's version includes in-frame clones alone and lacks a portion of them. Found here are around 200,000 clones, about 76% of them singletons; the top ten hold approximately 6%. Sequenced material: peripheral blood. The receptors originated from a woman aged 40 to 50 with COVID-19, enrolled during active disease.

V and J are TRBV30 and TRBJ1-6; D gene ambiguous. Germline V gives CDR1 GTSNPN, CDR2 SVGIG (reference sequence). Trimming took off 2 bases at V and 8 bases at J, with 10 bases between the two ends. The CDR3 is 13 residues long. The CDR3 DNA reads TGTGCCTGGAGTCAAGGAACAGATTCACCCCTCCACTTT. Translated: CAWSQGTDSPLHF.

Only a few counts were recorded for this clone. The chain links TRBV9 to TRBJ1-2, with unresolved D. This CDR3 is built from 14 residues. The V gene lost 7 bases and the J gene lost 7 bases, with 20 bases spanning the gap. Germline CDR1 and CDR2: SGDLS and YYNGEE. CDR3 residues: CASGLMPSGGGYTF. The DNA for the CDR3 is TGTGCCAGCGGCCTAATGCCTTCGGGTGGTGGCTACACCTTC.

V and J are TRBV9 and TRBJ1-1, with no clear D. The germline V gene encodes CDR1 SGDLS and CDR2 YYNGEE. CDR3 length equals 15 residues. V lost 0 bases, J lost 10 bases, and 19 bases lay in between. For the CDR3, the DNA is TGTGCCAGCAGCGTAGTTCTGCGGCCCATGGAAGGAGCTTTCTTT. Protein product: CASSVVLRPMEGAFF.

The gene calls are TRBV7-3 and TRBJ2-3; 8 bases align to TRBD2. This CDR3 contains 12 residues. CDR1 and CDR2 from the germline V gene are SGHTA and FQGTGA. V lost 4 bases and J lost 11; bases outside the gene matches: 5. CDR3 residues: CASSSTSGEQYF. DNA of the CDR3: TGTGCCAGCAGCTCAACTAGCGGAGAGCAGTATTTT.

As DNA, the CDR3 is TGTGCAAGTCGCTTAGCGGAGCCGAACCCCACAGATACGCAGTATTTT. Translated: CASRLAEPNPTDTQYF. The chain joins TRBV12-2 to TRBJ2-3; the D call in the table, TRBD2, was not verified against the DNA. TRBV12-2 counts as a pseudogene. The CDR3 loop spans 16 amino acids.

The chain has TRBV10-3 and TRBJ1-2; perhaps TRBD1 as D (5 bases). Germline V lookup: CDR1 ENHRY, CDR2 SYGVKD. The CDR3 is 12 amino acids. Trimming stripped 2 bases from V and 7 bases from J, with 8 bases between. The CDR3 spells CAISEGGVGYTF. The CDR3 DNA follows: TGTGCCATCAGTGAGGGAGGGGTTGGCTACACCTTC.

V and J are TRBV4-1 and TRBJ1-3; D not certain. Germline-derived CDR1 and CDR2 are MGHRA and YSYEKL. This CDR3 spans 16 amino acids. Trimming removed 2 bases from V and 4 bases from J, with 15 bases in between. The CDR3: CASSQLATGLGNTIYF. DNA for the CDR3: TGCGCCAGCAGCCAATTGGCAACCGGACTAGGAAACACCATATATTTT.

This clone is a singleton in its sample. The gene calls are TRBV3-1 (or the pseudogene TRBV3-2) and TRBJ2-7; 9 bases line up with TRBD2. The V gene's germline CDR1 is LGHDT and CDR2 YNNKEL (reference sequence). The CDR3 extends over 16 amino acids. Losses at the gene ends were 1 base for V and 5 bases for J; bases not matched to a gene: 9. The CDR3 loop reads CASSQVASGVGDEQYF. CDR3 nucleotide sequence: TGTGCCAGCAGCCAAGTAGCTAGCGGGGTGGGGGACGAGCAGTACTTC.

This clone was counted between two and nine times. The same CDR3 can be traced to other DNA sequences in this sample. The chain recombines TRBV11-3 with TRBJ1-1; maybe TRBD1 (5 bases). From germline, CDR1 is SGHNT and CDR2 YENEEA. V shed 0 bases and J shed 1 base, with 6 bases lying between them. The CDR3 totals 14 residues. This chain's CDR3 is CASSLDGGNTEAFF. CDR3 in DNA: TGTGCCAGCAGCTTAGACGGGGGGAACACTGAAGCTTTCTTT.

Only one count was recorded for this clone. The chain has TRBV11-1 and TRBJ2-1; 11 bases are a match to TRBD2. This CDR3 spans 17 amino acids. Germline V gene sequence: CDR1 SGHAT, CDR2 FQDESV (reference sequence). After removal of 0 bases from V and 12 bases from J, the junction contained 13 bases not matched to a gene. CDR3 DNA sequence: TGTGCCAGCAGCTTAGCCTTCACTAGCGGGGGTGTACAGCGGCAGTTCTTC. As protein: CASSLAFTSGGVQRQFF.

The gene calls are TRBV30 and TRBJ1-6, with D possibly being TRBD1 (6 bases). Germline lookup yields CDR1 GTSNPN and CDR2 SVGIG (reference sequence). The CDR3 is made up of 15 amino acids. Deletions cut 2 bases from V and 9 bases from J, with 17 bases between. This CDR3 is CAWSSTPWGLSPLHF. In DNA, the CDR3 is TGTGCCTGGAGTTCGACCCCGTGGGGGCTTTCACCCCTCCACTTT.

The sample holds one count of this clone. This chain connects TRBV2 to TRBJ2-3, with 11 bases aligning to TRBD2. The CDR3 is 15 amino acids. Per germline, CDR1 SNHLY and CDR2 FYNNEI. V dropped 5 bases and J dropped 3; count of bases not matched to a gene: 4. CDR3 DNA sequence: TGTGCCAGCAGTAGCCGACTAGCGGGGACAGATACGCAGTATTTT. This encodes CASSSRLAGTDTQYF.

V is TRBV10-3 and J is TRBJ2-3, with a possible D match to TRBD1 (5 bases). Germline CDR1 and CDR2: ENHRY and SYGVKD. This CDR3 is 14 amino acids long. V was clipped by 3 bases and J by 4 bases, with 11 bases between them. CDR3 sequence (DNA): TGTGCCATCAGTGACGCCAGGGCGGCAGATACGCAGTATTTT. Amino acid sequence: CAISDARAADTQYF.

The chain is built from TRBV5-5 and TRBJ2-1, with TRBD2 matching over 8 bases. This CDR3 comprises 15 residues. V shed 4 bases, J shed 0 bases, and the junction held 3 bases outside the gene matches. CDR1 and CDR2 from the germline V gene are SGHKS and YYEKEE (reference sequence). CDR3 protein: CASSLGLDSYNEQFF. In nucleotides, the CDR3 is TGTGCCAGCAGCCTGGGACTAGACTCCTACAATGAGCAGTTCTTC.

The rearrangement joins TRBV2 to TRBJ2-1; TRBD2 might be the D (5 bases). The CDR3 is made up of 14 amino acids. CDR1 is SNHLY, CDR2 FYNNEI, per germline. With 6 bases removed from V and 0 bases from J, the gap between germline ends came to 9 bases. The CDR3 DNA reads TGTGCCAGCAGGGGGAGAAGCTCCTACAATGAGCAGTTCTTC. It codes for CASRGRSSYNEQFF.

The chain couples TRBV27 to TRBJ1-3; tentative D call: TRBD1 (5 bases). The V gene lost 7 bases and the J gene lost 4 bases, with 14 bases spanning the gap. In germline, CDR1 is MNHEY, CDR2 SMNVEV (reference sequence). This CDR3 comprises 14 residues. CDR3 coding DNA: TGTGCCAGCACCCAGGGAGGGGAAGGAAACACCATATATTTT. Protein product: CASTQGGEGNTIYF.

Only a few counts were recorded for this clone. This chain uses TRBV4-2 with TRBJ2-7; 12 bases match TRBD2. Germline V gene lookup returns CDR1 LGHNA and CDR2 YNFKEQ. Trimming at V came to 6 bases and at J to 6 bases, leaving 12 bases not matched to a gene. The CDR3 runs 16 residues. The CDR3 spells CASRPGLAGVSSEQYF. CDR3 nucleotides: TGTGCCAGCAGGCCGGGACTAGCGGGTGTCTCCAGCGAGCAGTACTTC.

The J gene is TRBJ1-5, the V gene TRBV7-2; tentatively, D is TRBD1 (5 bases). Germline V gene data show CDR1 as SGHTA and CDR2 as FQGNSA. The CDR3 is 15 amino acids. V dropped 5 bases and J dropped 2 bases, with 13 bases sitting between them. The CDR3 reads CASSLDMVGNQPQHF. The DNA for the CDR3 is TGTGCCAGCAGCCTGGACATGGTGGGCAATCAGCCCCAGCATTTT. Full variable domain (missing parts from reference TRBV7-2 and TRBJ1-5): GAGVSQSPSNKVTEKGKDVELRCDPISGHTALYWYRQSLGQGLEFLIYFQGNSAPDKSGLPSDRFSAERTGGSVSTLTIQRTQQEDSAVYLCASSLDMVGNQPQHFGDGTRLSIL.

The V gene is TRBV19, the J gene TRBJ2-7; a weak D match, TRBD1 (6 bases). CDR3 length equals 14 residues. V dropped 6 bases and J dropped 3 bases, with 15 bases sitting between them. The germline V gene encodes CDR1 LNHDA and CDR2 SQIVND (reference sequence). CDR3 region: CASRKGQGNYEQYF. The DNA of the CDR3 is TGTGCCAGTAGGAAAGGGCAGGGGAACTACGAGCAGTACTTC. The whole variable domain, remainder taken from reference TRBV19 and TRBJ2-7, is DGGITQSPKYLFRKEGQNVTLSCEQNLNHDAMYWYRQDPGQGLRLIYYSQIVNDFQKGDIAEGYSVSREKKESFPLTVTSAQKNPTAFYLCASRKGQGNYEQYFGPGTRLTVT.

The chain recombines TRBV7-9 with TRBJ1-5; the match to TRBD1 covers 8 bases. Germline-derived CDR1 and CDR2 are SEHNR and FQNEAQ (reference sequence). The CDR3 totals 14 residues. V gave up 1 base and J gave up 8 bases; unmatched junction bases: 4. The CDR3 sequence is CASSLGQGREPQHF. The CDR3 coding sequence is TGTGCCAGCAGCTTAGGACAGGGGCGGGAGCCCCAGCATTTT.

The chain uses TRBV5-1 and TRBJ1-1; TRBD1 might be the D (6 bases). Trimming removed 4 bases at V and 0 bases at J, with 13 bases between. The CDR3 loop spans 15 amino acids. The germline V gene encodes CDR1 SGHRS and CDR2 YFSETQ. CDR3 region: CASSRKGHMNTEAFF. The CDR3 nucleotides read TGCGCCAGCAGCCGAAAGGGACACATGAACACTGAAGCTTTCTTT.

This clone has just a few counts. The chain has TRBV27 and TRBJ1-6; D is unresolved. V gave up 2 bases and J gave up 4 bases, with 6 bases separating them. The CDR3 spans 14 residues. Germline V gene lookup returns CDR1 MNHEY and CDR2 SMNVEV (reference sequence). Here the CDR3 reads CASSLRRYNSPLHF. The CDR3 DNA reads TGTGCCAGCAGTTTACGGCGGTATAATTCACCCCTCCACTTT.

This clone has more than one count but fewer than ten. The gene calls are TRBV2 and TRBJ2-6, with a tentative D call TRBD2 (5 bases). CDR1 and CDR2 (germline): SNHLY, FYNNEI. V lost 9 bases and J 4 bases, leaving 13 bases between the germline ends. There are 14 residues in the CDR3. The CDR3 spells CARGGGVGANVLTF. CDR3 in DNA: TGTGCCAGAGGAGGTGGCGTCGGGGCCAACGTCCTGACTTTC.

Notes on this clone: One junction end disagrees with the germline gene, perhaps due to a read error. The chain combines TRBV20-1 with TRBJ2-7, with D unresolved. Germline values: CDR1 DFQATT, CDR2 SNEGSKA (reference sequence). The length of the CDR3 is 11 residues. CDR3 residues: CSARDPYGQYF. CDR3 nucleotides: TGCAGTGCTAGAGACCCCTACGGGCAGTACTTC.

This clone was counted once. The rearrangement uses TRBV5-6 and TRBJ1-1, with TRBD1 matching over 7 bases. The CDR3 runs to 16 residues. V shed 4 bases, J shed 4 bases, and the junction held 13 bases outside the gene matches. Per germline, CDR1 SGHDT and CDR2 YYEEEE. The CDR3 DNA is TGTGCCAGCAGCCTTCTAACCACAGGGGTGGGCACTGAAGCTTTCTTT. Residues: CASSLLTTGVGTEAFF.